This entry lists 15 T cell receptor beta chains sequenced from one sample in a study of T cell responses to AZD1222 COVID-19 vaccine. Sequencing was performed with immunoSEQ multiplex PCR; in TCRdb, only in-frame clones are kept and a portion is missing. The sample records about 97,000 clones, 85% to 90% being singletons. The source was peripheral blood, collected on day 0 of AZD1222 vaccination. These receptors all stem from an adult in good health.

The V gene is TRBV19, the J gene TRBJ1-6, with D possibly matching TRBD1 (5 bases). V lost 2 bases and J lost 9, with 14 bases in between. This CDR3 is built from 15 residues. In germline, CDR1 is LNHDA, CDR2 SQIVND (reference sequence). This CDR3 reads CASSISGVTFSPLHF. CDR3 bases: TGTGCCAGTAGTATATCGGGGGTTACATTTTCACCCCTCCACTTT.

This chain joins TRBV6-5 and TRBJ2-5; the D is unclear. Trimming cost V 2 bases and J 0 bases, with 13 bases left between them. Germline CDR1 MNHEY, CDR2 SVGAGI. The CDR3 consists of 16 residues. The DNA of the CDR3 is TGTGCCAGCAGTTACCGGCAGCCCACCCACCAAGAGACCCAGTACTTC. This codes for CASSYRQPTHQETQYF.

V and J are TRBV5-1 and TRBJ1-1; D ambiguous. Trimming pared 1 base from V and 1 base from J, leaving 11 bases between. The CDR3 has 15 residues. In germline, CDR1 is SGHRS, CDR2 YFSETQ. For the CDR3, the DNA is TGCGCCAGCAGCTTGCGGGTGGCGGGGAACACTGAAGCTTTCTTT. It is translated as CASSLRVAGNTEAFF.

The V and J genes are TRBV7-9 and TRBJ2-3; 9 positions agree with TRBD2. This CDR3 has 16 residues. CDR1 and CDR2 from the germline V gene are SEHNR and FQNEAQ (reference sequence). Trimming removed 6 bases from V and 0 bases from J; junction bases left unmatched: 7. The chain's CDR3 is CASSPGGTSSTDTQYF. The DNA for the CDR3 is TGTGCCAGCAGTCCCGGGGGGACTAGCAGCACAGATACGCAGTATTTT. Full variable domain (rest looked up from reference TRBV7-9 and TRBJ2-3): DTGVSQNPRHKITKRGQNVTFRCDPISEHNRLYWYRQTLGQGPEFLTYFQNEAQLEKSRLLSDRFSAERPKGSFSTLEIQRTEQGDSAMYLCASSPGGTSSTDTQYFGPGTRLTVL.

CDR3 protein: CASRGTGNTEAFF. The CDR3, as DNA: TGTGCCAGCAGAGGGACCGGGAACACTGAAGCTTTCTTT. The chain joins TRBV2 to TRBJ1-1; tentatively, D is TRBD1 (5 bases). The germline V gene has CDR1 SNHLY and CDR2 FYNNEI. Trimming pared 6 bases from V and 1 base from J, leaving 9 bases between. The CDR3 has 13 residues. The full variable domain, its missing parts supplied by reference TRBV2 and TRBJ1-1, is EPEVTQTPSHQVTQMGQEVILRCVPISNHLYFYWYRQILGQKVEFLVSFYNNEISEKSEIFDDQFSVERPDGSNFTLKIRSTKLEDSAMYFCASRGTGNTEAFFGQGTRLTVV.

This sequence joins TRBV7-2 and TRBJ1-5; D might be TRBD1 (6 bases). Deletions cut 3 bases from V and 3 bases from J, with 12 bases between. Germline V gene sequence: CDR1 SGHTA, CDR2 FQGNSA. This CDR3 comprises 15 residues. CDR3 DNA: TGTGCCAGCAGCTTGGGACACTCGAACAATCAGCCCCAGCATTTT. It codes for CASSLGHSNNQPQHF.

The chain combines TRBV19 with TRBJ1-1, with D possibly matching TRBD1 (5 bases). The V gene's germline CDR1 is LNHDA and CDR2 SQIVND (reference sequence). Trimming cost V 5 bases and J 6 bases, with 10 bases left between them. This CDR3 is built from 12 residues. This CDR3 reads CASSRRDAEAFF. The CDR3 DNA reads as TGTGCCAGTAGTCGCCGGGACGCTGAAGCTTTCTTT.

This clone occurred once. The rearrangement uses TRBV5-4 and TRBJ2-1; D is possibly TRBD1 (6 bases). Trimming removed 6 bases at V and 6 bases at J, with 22 bases between. Germline CDR1 is SGHNT and CDR2 is YYREEE (reference sequence). This CDR3 region has 16 residues. The CDR3 protein is CASTLRIFGTSNEQFF. CDR3 DNA: TGTGCCAGCACCCTTCGCATTTTCGGGACATCCAATGAGCAGTTCTTC.

The chain employs TRBV9 and TRBJ2-1, with 8 bases aligning to TRBD2. In germline, CDR1 is SGDLS, CDR2 YYNGEE. The CDR3 loop spans 16 amino acids. Trimming removed 4 bases from V and 3 bases from J; junction bases left unmatched: 9. The CDR3 region has the DNA TGTGCCAGCAGCTACAAAACTAGCGGAGTCTACAATGAGCAGTTCTTC. Its translation: CASSYKTSGVYNEQFF.

V and J are TRBV6-2 or TRBV6-3 and TRBJ2-5; 8 positions agree with TRBD1. CDR1 is MNHEY, CDR2 SVGEGT, per germline. This CDR3 has 15 amino acids. The J segment lost 5 bases and the V segment lost 0 bases, leaving 5 bases of the junction unmatched. CDR3 in amino acids: CASSYSWGQVETQYF. Here the CDR3 DNA reads TGTGCCAGCAGTTACTCGTGGGGACAGGTGGAGACCCAGTACTTC.

This sequence joins TRBV28 and TRBJ1-4, with D uncertain. This CDR3 comprises 13 residues. Germline CDR1 and CDR2: MDHEN and SYDVKM. Trimming shortened V by 6 bases and J by 16 bases, and 21 bases separated the two germline ends. The CDR3 DNA reads as TGTGCCAGCAGCCAAAGTATCCGGGAGTGGCCGTTTTTT. Amino acids: CASSQSIREWPFF.

This clone was detected only once. The J gene is TRBJ1-4, the V gene TRBV30; D is possibly TRBD1 (5 bases). Looked up from germline, CDR1 is GTSNPN and CDR2 is SVGIG (reference sequence). The CDR3 spans 14 residues. V was shortened by 2 bases and J by 7 bases, with 14 bases between the two germline ends. CDR3 in amino acids: CAWSTGGEGEKLFF. CDR3 DNA: TGTGCCTGGAGTACGGGGGGGGAGGGTGAAAAACTGTTTTTT.

In its sample, this clone was seen once. CDR3 sequence reads: CASSLAGGETQYF. The CDR3 DNA reads TGTGCCAGCAGCTTAGCAGGGGGGGAGACCCAGTACTTC. The V call is TRBV7-8, the J call TRBJ2-5; D tentatively fits TRBD1 or TRBD2 (6 bases each). V was shortened by 0 bases and J by 5 bases, with 7 bases between the two germline ends. CDR1 is SGHVS and CDR2 is FQNEAQ in the germline V gene. CDR3 size: 13 residues. The variable domain in full, completed from reference TRBV7-8 and TRBJ2-5, reads GAGVSQSPRYKVAKRGQDVALRCDPISGHVSLFWYQQALGQGPEFLTYFQNEAQLDKSGLPSDRFFAERPEGSVSTLKIQRTQQEDSAVYLCASSLAGGETQYFGPGTRLLVL.

This chain uses TRBV10-3 with TRBJ2-3; 13 bases match TRBD2. The V gene's germline CDR1 is ENHRY and CDR2 SYGVKD. The CDR3 is 18 amino acids. The V segment lost 2 bases and the J segment 6 bases; nucleotides outside the gene matches: 11. The CDR3 reads CAISETWTSGGSMDTQYF. CDR3 bases: TGTGCCATCAGTGAGACTTGGACTAGCGGGGGCAGCATGGATACGCAGTATTTT.

The chain links TRBV6-2 or TRBV6-3 to TRBJ1-2; D perhaps matches TRBD1 (5 bases). CDR1 is MNHEY and CDR2 is SVGEGT in the germline V gene. The length of the CDR3 is 14 residues. V was pared by 4 bases and J by 4 bases, with 13 bases between. Here the CDR3 reads CASSSRTGVYGYTF. The CDR3 nucleotides read TGTGCCAGCAGTTCCAGGACGGGGGTCTATGGCTACACCTTC.